These 17 T cell receptor beta chains came from one sample sequenced in a study of CD8+CD57+ T cells in acquired aplastic anemia. Profiling that covered TCR beta VDJ and CDR3 relied on genomic DNA as its template. TCRdb called the reads again in MiXCR, with one record for every CDR3 protein. The sample lists about 180,000 distinct CDR3 sequences, approximately 48% seen once, with about 1.7% in the top ten. The authors sequenced patients whose flow cytometry had shown CD8+CD57+ cell expansion. The specimen was sorted CD4+, CD8+, or CD8+CD57+ T cells (not recorded which) from PBMCs. These receptors were taken from a human donor with aplastic anemia.

This clonotype occurred many times. The V and J genes are TRBV7-9 and TRBJ2-7, with 7 bases aligning to TRBD2. Germline-derived CDR1 and CDR2 are SEHNR and FQNEAQ (reference sequence). The CDR3 spans 17 residues. After removal of 0 bases from V and 2 bases from J, the junction contained 10 bases not matched to a gene. The CDR3 region has the DNA TGTGCCAGCAGCTTAGCATCCGAACTAGCGAGTACCTACGAGCAGTACTTC. This translates into CASSLASELASTYEQYF.

This clonotype is a singleton in its sample. The chain recombines TRBV19 with TRBJ2-7, with 9 positions matching TRBD1. CDR1 and CDR2 from the germline V gene are LNHDA and SQIVND (reference sequence). The CDR3 has 13 residues. Trimming cost V 7 bases and J 7 bases; bases outside gene matches: 8. The chain's CDR3 is CASTTGTGNEQYF. CDR3 nucleotide sequence: TGTGCCAGTACCACCGGGACAGGGAATGAGCAGTACTTC. The whole variable domain, remainder taken from reference TRBV19 and TRBJ2-7, is DGGITQSPKYLFRKEGQNVTLSCEQNLNHDAMYWYRQDPGQGLRLIYYSQIVNDFQKGDIAEGYSVSREKKESFPLTVTSAQKNPTAFYLCASTTGTGNEQYFGPGTRLTVT.

This clonotype was detected once. This chain links TRBV9 with TRBJ1-2, with TRBD1 as a possible D gene (6 bases). Trimming took off 0 bases at V and 3 bases at J, with 12 bases between the two ends. Per the germline V gene, CDR1 is SGDLS and CDR2 is YYNGEE. This CDR3 has 15 residues. Here the CDR3 DNA reads TGTGCCAGCAGCGTAGTTCAGGGGTCGGACTATGGCTACACCTTC. Its protein is CASSVVQGSDYGYTF.

The sample holds a few counts of this clonotype. The CDR3 protein is CASSLGSLRVAGMYEQYF. CDR3 bases: TGTGCCAGCAGCTTGGGGTCTCTAAGGGTAGCGGGAATGTACGAGCAGTACTTC. The rearrangement joins TRBV5-4 to TRBJ2-7; 8 positions agree with TRBD2. This CDR3 spans 18 amino acids. V shed 0 bases and J 4 bases; nucleotides not matched to a gene: 15. The germline CDR1 and CDR2 sequences are SGHNT and YYREEE (reference sequence).

This chain connects TRBV20-1 to TRBJ2-7, with 7 bases identical to TRBD1. V lost 5 bases to trimming and J lost 0 bases; unmatched junction nucleotides: 10. Germline loops: CDR1 DFQATT, CDR2 SNEGSKA (reference sequence). The CDR3 loop spans 15 amino acids. This CDR3 reads CSAATQGVDSYEQYF. The CDR3 DNA sequence: TGCAGTGCTGCCACTCAGGGGGTGGACTCCTACGAGCAGTACTTC.

This clonotype was seen ten or more times. The chain carries TRBV3-1 and TRBJ2-7; TRBD1 is a possible D gene (5 bases). CDR3 size: 14 residues. V lost 1 base and J lost 6, with 13 bases in between. The germline CDR1 and CDR2 sequences are LGHDT and YNNKEL (reference sequence). Here the CDR3 reads CASSQVPQDREQYF. In nucleotides, the CDR3 is TGTGCCAGCAGCCAAGTTCCACAGGATCGCGAGCAGTACTTC.

In its sample, this clonotype was seen many times. V usage is TRBV19 and J usage is TRBJ1-2; D uncertain. CDR1 is LNHDA, CDR2 SQIVND, per germline (reference sequence). Trimming stripped 6 bases from V and 5 bases from J, with 10 bases between. The CDR3 is made up of 12 amino acids. This chain's CDR3 is CASSSGNYGYTF. The DNA for the CDR3 is TGTGCCAGTAGCTCGGGGAATTATGGCTACACCTTC.

This clonotype has only one observation. The chain joins TRBV20-1 to TRBJ1-6; no clear D. The V gene's germline CDR1 is DFQATT and CDR2 SNEGSKA (reference sequence). This CDR3 has 14 residues. V shed 0 bases and J shed 4 bases, with 7 bases lying between them. CDR3 protein: CSAREQPYNSPLHF. The CDR3 DNA reads TGCAGTGCTAGAGAGCAGCCTTATAATTCACCCCTCCACTTT.

The rearrangement uses TRBV25-1 and TRBJ1-5; D is perhaps TRBD1 (5 bases). CDR1 and CDR2 (germline): MGHDK, SYGVNS. The CDR3 sequence is 12 residues long. Trimming left V 6 bases short and J 7 bases short, with 10 bases between. CDR3 sequence: CASSGGSQPQHF. CDR3 in DNA: TGTGCCAGCAGCGGGGGAAGCCAGCCCCAGCATTTT.

There are many counts of this clonotype. J is TRBJ2-3 and V is TRBV6-1; 10 bases fit TRBD2. CDR1 MNHNS and CDR2 SASEGT come from the germline V gene. This CDR3 spans 15 amino acids. Unmatched junction bases numbered 11, after V lost 5 bases and J lost 9 bases. CDR3 sequence reads: CASSPLSGGAGTQYF. The CDR3 nucleotides read TGTGCCAGCAGTCCCTTAAGCGGGGGGGCAGGGACGCAGTATTTT.

V gene TRBV6-1 combines with J gene TRBJ2-1; the D call may be TRBD1 or TRBD2 (5 bases each). Trimming removed 7 bases at V and 0 bases at J, with 10 bases between. The CDR3 totals 14 residues. The germline V gene encodes CDR1 MNHNS and CDR2 SASEGT. CDR3 sequence (DNA): TGTGCCAGCAAAGAGGGGCTCTCCTACAATGAGCAGTTCTTC. As protein: CASKEGLSYNEQFF.

The chain employs TRBV6-1 and TRBJ1-1; D ambiguous. Trimming stripped 6 bases from V and 4 bases from J, with 9 bases between. The CDR3 has 12 amino acids. CDR1 and CDR2 (germline): MNHNS, SASEGT. CDR3 protein: CASREGTTEAFF. As DNA, the CDR3 is TGTGCCAGCAGGGAGGGAACCACTGAAGCTTTCTTT.

V is TRBV20-1 and J is TRBJ2-5, with D possibly TRBD1 on 6 matching bases. Per the germline V gene, CDR1 is DFQATT and CDR2 is SNEGSKA (reference sequence). The CDR3 consists of 14 residues. Trimming removed 1 base at V and 5 bases at J, with 14 bases between. The CDR3, as DNA: TGCAGTGCTAGAGTGAGGGACAATTGGGAGACCCAGTACTTC. It encodes CSARVRDNWETQYF.

The rearrangement links TRBV10-1 to TRBJ2-1; D remains ambiguous. The CDR3 consists of 17 residues. V gave up 2 bases and J gave up 5 bases, with 19 bases separating them. Germline V lookup: CDR1 WNHNN, CDR2 SYGVQD (reference sequence). The CDR3 coding sequence is TGCGCCAGCAGTGAGCCCGGAACTCAACAAGGCGACAATGAGCAGTTCTTC. This gives the protein CASSEPGTQQGDNEQFF.

This clonotype was seen at least ten times. The chain has TRBV9 and TRBJ1-5; 8 bases match TRBD1. Germline CDR1 is SGDLS and CDR2 is YYNGEE. This CDR3 region has 16 residues. The V segment lost 4 bases and the J segment 3 bases; nucleotides outside the gene matches: 9. DNA of the CDR3: TGTGCCAGCAGCCCCGGGACAGGCCTCCTCAATCAGCCCCAGCATTTT. Translating it yields CASSPGTGLLNQPQHF.

The V call is TRBV7-9, the J call TRBJ2-4, with D unclear. The V gene lost 5 bases and the J gene lost 6 bases, with 8 bases spanning the gap. CDR3 length equals 12 residues. Germline CDR1 reads SEHNR; CDR2 reads FQNEAQ (reference sequence). CDR3 in amino acids: CASSVYGNIQYF. The CDR3 coding sequence is TGTGCCAGCAGCGTATATGGAAACATTCAGTACTTC.

This clonotype appeared many times. V is TRBV7-9 and J is TRBJ2-7; 7 positions agree with TRBD2. Germline-derived CDR1 and CDR2 are SEHNR and FQNEAQ (reference sequence). The V segment lost 5 bases and the J segment 3 bases; nucleotides outside the gene matches: 13. CDR3 size: 16 residues. CDR3: CASSPTGTKEGYEQYF. CDR3 nucleotide sequence: TGTGCCAGCAGCCCCACCGGGACTAAGGAGGGCTACGAGCAGTACTTC.